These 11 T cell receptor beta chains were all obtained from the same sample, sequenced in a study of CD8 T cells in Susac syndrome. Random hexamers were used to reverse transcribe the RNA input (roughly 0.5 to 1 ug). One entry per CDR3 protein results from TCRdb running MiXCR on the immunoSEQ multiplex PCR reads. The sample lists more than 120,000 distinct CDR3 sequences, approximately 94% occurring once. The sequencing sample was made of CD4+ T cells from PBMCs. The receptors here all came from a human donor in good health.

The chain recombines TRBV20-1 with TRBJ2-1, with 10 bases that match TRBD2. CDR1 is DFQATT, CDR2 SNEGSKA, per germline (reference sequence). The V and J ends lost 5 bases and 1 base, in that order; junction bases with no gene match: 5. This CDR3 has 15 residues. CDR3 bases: TGCAGTGCTCCCCCGGGACTAGCGTCCTACAATGAGCAGTTCTTC. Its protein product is CSAPPGLASYNEQFF.

In DNA form, the CDR3 reads TGCGCCAGCTCGGGACTAGCGGGGAACTACGAGCAGTACTTC. Translation: CASSGLAGNYEQYF. The chain joins TRBV5-1 to TRBJ2-7, with 13 bases fitting TRBD2. The germline V gene encodes CDR1 SGHRS and CDR2 YFSETQ. Trimming at V came to 7 bases and at J to 3 bases, leaving 4 bases not matched to a gene. The CDR3 has 14 residues.

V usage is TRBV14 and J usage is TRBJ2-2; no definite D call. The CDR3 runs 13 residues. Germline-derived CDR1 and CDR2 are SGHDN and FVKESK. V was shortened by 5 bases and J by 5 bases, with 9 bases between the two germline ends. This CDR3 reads CASSRVVTGELFF. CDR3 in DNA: TGTGCCAGCAGCAGGGTGGTAACCGGGGAGCTGTTTTTT. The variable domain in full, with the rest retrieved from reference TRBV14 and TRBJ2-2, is EAGVTQFPSHSVIEKGQTVTLRCDPISGHDNLYWYRRVMGKEIKFLLHFVKESKQDESGMPNNRFLAERTGGTYSTLKVQPAELEDSGVYFCASSRVVTGELFFGEGSRLTVL.

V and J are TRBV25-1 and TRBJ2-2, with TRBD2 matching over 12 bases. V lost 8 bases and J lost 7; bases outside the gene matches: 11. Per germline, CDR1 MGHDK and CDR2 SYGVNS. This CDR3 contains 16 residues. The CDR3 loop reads CASGRLAGDGGGELFF. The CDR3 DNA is TGTGCCAGCGGGAGACTAGCGGGAGATGGGGGCGGGGAGCTGTTTTTT.

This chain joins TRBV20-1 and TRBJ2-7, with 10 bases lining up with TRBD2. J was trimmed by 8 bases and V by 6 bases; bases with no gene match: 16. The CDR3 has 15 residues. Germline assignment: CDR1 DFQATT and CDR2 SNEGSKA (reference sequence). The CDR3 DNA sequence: TGCAGTGCACGGACACTAGCGGGATCTGGTAGAAAGCAGTACTTC. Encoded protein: CSARTLAGSGRKQYF.

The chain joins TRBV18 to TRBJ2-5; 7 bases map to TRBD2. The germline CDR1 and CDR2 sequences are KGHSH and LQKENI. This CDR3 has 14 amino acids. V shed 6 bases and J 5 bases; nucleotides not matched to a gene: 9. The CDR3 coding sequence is TGTGCCAGCTCCTCCGGGACTAAACTGGAGACCCAGTACTTC. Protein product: CASSSGTKLETQYF.

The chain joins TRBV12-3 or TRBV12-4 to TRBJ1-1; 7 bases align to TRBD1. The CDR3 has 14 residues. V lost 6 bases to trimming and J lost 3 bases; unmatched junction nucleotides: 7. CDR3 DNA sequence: TGTGCCAGCAGACGTAGACAGGGTTACACTGAAGCTTTCTTT. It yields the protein CASRRRQGYTEAFF.

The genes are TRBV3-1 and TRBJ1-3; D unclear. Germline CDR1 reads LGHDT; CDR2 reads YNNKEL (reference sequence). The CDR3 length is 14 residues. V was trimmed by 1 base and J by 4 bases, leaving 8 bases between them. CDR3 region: CASSQARFGNTIYF. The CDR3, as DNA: TGTGCCAGCAGCCAAGCCCGTTTCGGAAACACCATATATTTT.

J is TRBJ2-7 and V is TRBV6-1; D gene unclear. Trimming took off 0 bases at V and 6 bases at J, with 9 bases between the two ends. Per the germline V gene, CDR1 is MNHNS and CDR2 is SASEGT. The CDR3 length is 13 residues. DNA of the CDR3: TGTGCCAGCAGTGAAGCTCAGGTACGCGAGCAGTACTTC. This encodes CASSEAQVREQYF.

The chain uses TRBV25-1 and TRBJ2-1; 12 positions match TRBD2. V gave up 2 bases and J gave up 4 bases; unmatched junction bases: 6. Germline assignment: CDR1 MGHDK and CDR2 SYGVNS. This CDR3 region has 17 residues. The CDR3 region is CASSEHRLAGAYNEQFF. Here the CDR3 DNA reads TGTGCCAGCAGTGAACACAGACTAGCGGGAGCTTACAATGAGCAGTTCTTC.

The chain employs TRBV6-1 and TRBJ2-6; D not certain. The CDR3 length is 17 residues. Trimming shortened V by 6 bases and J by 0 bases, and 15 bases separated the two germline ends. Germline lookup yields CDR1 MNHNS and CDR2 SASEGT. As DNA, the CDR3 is TGTGCCAGCAGCACCTTAATTCTGGGCTCTGGGGCCAACGTCCTGACTTTC. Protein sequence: CASSTLILGSGANVLTF.